This TCR beta chain was obtained from a study of blood T cell repertoires in COVID-19. Background on the study: Whether acute or convalescent, the COVID-19 samples came from the United States, Italy and Spain. T cells, B-cell-depleted T cells, or PBMCs supplied cDNA or gDNA.

Some clones are missing from TCRdb's copy, which holds only in-frame ones; the method was immunoSEQ multiplex PCR. This table holds tens of thousands of clones, under 85% found once. CDR3 length equals 14 residues. V was clipped by 8 bases and J by 2 bases, with 16 bases between them. Germline V lookup: CDR1 MNHNY, CDR2 SVGAGI (reference sequence). Sequencing was done on a sample of peripheral blood. The TCR originated in a human donor in a cohort sampled during active COVID-19. The chain joins TRBV6-6 to TRBJ2-7; D gene ambiguous. CDR3 protein: CASRLASGAYEQYF. In nucleotides, the CDR3 is TGTGCCAGCCGACTCGCGAGTGGCGCCTACGAGCAGTACTTC.